These 20 T cell receptor beta chains were all obtained from the same sample, sequenced in a study of patients and donors after allogeneic stem cell transplantation. Using its own MiXCR run on the RT-PCR reads, TCRdb lists one record per CDR3 protein. The sample includes tens of thousands of distinct CDR3 sequences, roughly 52% of them seen just once. The sequenced sample was blood, either unsorted or a sorted T cell fraction (not recorded which). Source of these receptors: a human donor who was either an allogeneic HSCT recipient or a stem cell or donor lymphocyte infusion donor (not recorded which). It is not recorded whose cells these are; they may come from a transplant donor.

CDR3 protein: CASSLFMDRQGSGYGYTF. The CDR3 DNA sequence: TGTGCCAGCAGCTTATTTATGGACAGGCAAGGATCGGGCTATGGCTACACCTTC. The chain uses TRBV5-6 and TRBJ1-2; 7 positions match TRBD1. CDR1 and CDR2 from the germline V gene are SGHDT and YYEEEE. The V gene end was trimmed by 2 bases and the J gene end by 4 bases; junction bases not matched to a gene: 17. This CDR3 is 18 amino acids long.

The rearrangement joins TRBV18 to TRBJ1-2; D may be TRBD1 (5 bases). The germline V and J ends were trimmed by 1 base and 1 base, with 13 bases remaining between them. Germline V CDR1 and CDR2: KGHSH, LQKENI. CDR3 size: 16 residues. The CDR3 region has the DNA TGTGCCAGCTCACCACTTGAGGGGACTTTTAACTATGGCTACACCTTC. The encoded protein is CASSPLEGTFNYGYTF.

V usage is TRBV7-9 and J usage is TRBJ2-2; 7 nucleotides agree with TRBD1. Trimming took 4 bases from V and 4 from J; bases not matched to a gene: 15. Germline V lookup: CDR1 SEHNR, CDR2 FQNEAQ (reference sequence). The CDR3 extends over 18 amino acids. The CDR3 protein is CASSYATIRDSSTGELFF. The CDR3 DNA follows: TGTGCCAGCAGCTATGCCACCATCCGGGACAGTAGCACCGGGGAGCTGTTTTTT. Looking up the rest from reference TRBV7-9 and TRBJ2-2 gives the full variable domain: DTGVSQNPRHKITKRGQNVTFRCDPISEHNRLYWYRQTLGQGPEFLTYFQNEAQLEKSRLLSDRFSAERPKGSFSTLEIQRTEQGDSAMYLCASSYATIRDSSTGELFFGEGSRLTVL.

The CDR3: CASRDNQNQPQHF. As DNA, the CDR3 is TGTGCCAGCAGGGACAACCAAAATCAGCCCCAGCATTTT. The chain combines TRBV6-5 with TRBJ1-5, with a possible D match to TRBD1 (5 bases). Between the trimmed V and J ends, which lost 6 bases and 4 bases, there was a span of 10 bases. Germline V gene data show CDR1 as MNHEY and CDR2 as SVGAGI. This CDR3 spans 13 amino acids.

The sample holds a few counts of this clonotype. The chain links TRBV7-8 to TRBJ1-1; D not resolved. The CDR3 loop spans 12 amino acids. The germline V and J ends were trimmed by 5 bases and 4 bases, with 8 bases remaining between them. Germline values: CDR1 SGHVS, CDR2 FQNEAQ. Here the CDR3 reads CASSARFTEAFF. The CDR3 nucleotides are TGTGCCAGCAGCGCCAGATTCACTGAAGCTTTCTTT.

The gene calls are TRBV2 and TRBJ2-5, with 7 positions matching TRBD1. The junction had 9 bases not matched to a gene; V was cut back by 2 bases and J by 6 bases. The germline gives CDR1 SNHLY, CDR2 FYNNEI. The CDR3 is 15 amino acids. CDR3 coding DNA: TGTGCCAGCAGTGAAACTATAGGGGGCTGGAAGACCCAGTACTTC. This sequence encodes CASSETIGGWKTQYF.

The V and J genes are TRBV6-6 and TRBJ1-5; D is uncertain. CDR1 is MNHNY, CDR2 SVGAGI, per germline (reference sequence). Trimming removed 3 bases at V and 2 bases at J, with 11 bases between. This CDR3 has 15 amino acids. CDR3 residues: CASSYREGGNQPQHF. CDR3 DNA: TGTGCCAGCAGTTATAGGGAGGGAGGCAATCAGCCCCAGCATTTT.

CDR3 amino acids: CASSSLFGLAQDTQYF. The CDR3 DNA reads as TGTGCCAGCAGCTCTTTGTTTGGACTAGCTCAAGATACGCAGTATTTT. The V gene is TRBV7-6, the J gene TRBJ2-3, with 8 bases matching TRBD2. CDR3 length: 16 amino acids. Germline loops: CDR1 SGHVS, CDR2 FNYEAQ. V lost 4 bases and J lost 5; bases outside the gene matches: 11. Full variable domain (rest looked up from reference TRBV7-6 and TRBJ2-3): GAGVSQSPRYKVTKRGQDVALRCDPISGHVSLYWYRQALGQGPEFLTYFNYEAQQDKSGLPNDRFSAERPEGSISTLTIQRTEQRDSAMYRCASSSLFGLAQDTQYFGPGTRLTVL.

This chain joins TRBV29-1 and TRBJ2-1; D not resolved. Trimming cost V 3 bases and J 2 bases, with 8 bases left between them. The CDR3 spans 13 residues. Germline CDR1 SQVTM, CDR2 ANQGSEA. In DNA form, the CDR3 reads TGCAGCGTTGATTCGAGTGCCTACAATGAGCAGTTCTTC. This encodes CSVDSSAYNEQFF.

This chain links TRBV6-6 with TRBJ1-1, with D unclear. Trimming removed 2 bases at V and 4 bases at J, with 17 bases between. Germline V gives CDR1 MNHNY, CDR2 SVGAGI (reference sequence). CDR3 size: 16 residues. CDR3 protein: CASSYGHPRGVTEAFF. The CDR3 nucleotides are TGTGCCAGCAGTTACGGGCACCCCCGTGGTGTCACTGAAGCTTTCTTT.

The V gene is TRBV7-6, the J gene TRBJ2-7; D is uncertain. Trimming shortened V by 4 bases and J by 2 bases, and 0 bases separated the two germline ends. This CDR3 region has 10 residues. The germline CDR1 and CDR2 sequences are SGHVS and FNYEAQ. In DNA, the CDR3 is TGTGCCAGCAGCTCCTACGAGCAGTACTTC. Amino acids: CASSSYEQYF.

This clonotype was detected once. The CDR3 DNA reads as TGTGCCAGCAGATCACAGGGATTGGGTGAAAAACTGTTTTTT. Translating it yields CASRSQGLGEKLFF. This chain uses TRBV6-1 with TRBJ1-4; D might be TRBD1 (6 bases). This CDR3 is built from 14 residues. Trimming shortened V by 6 bases and J by 7 bases, and 15 bases separated the two germline ends. From germline, CDR1 is MNHNS and CDR2 SASEGT.

This sequence joins TRBV21-1 and TRBJ1-5; the DNA was not compared with TRBD1, the D call given in the table. TRBV21-1 is a known pseudogene. This CDR3 contains 16 residues. The CDR3, as DNA: TGTGCCACCAAGAAGGCCAACAGGGAGGGGGCTCAGCCCCAGCATTTT. It encodes CATKKANREGAQPQHF.

This sequence joins TRBV11-2 and TRBJ1-3; D ambiguous. Germline CDR1 and CDR2: SGHAT and FQNNGV. The CDR3 runs to 16 residues. V was trimmed by 6 bases and J by 0 bases, leaving 15 bases between them. DNA of the CDR3: TGTGCCAGCAGTCGGACCTCGGTGAACTCTGGAAACACCATATATTTT. It specifies CASSRTSVNSGNTIYF.

This rearrangement joins TRBV20-1 to TRBJ1-1; no clear D. The V gene's germline CDR1 is DFQATT and CDR2 SNEGSKA (reference sequence). The CDR3 is 11 residues long. The germline V and J ends were trimmed by 2 bases and 9 bases, with 10 bases remaining between them. CDR3 sequence (DNA): TGCAGTGCTAGAAAGGGAGAGCAAGCTTTCTTT. Translation: CSARKGEQAFF.

The chain couples TRBV25-1 to TRBJ2-7; TRBD1 matches at 8 bases. J was trimmed by 1 base and V by 4 bases; bases with no gene match: 15. In germline, CDR1 is MGHDK, CDR2 SYGVNS. The CDR3 has 18 amino acids. The CDR3 spells CASSGLPRTGRGSYEQYF. The CDR3 bases are TGTGCCAGCAGTGGGCTACCCCGGACAGGGAGAGGGTCCTACGAGCAGTACTTC.

This clonotype turned up a few times. V is TRBV7-2 and J is TRBJ1-5, with 10 bases matching TRBD1. V was pared by 5 bases and J by 0 bases, with 7 bases of the junction left unmatched. The CDR3 length is 17 residues. Germline CDR1 SGHTA, CDR2 FQGNSA. The CDR3 reads CASSMTGGPYSNQPQHF. CDR3 nucleotides: TGTGCCAGCAGCATGACAGGGGGCCCGTATAGCAATCAGCCCCAGCATTTT. Supplemented by reference TRBV7-2 and TRBJ1-5, the full variable domain reads GAGVSQSPSNKVTEKGKDVELRCDPISGHTALYWYRQSLGQGLEFLIYFQGNSAPDKSGLPSDRFSAERTGGSVSTLTIQRTQQEDSAVYLCASSMTGGPYSNQPQHFGDGTRLSIL.

This chain connects TRBV7-9 to TRBJ1-4, with D hard to call. The germline CDR1 and CDR2 sequences are SEHNR and FQNEAQ (reference sequence). The CDR3 has 15 residues. Trimming took off 3 bases at V and 0 bases at J, with 8 bases between the two ends. CDR3 nucleotide sequence: TGTGCCAGCAGCTTGTTGCCTGCAACTAATGAAAAACTGTTTTTT. Translated: CASSLLPATNEKLFF.

V gene TRBV7-2 combines with J gene TRBJ1-3, with TRBD1 matching over 10 bases. The germline CDR1 and CDR2 sequences are SGHTA and FQGNSA. V trimming: 0 bases; J trimming: 10 bases; junction bases outside the gene matches: 9. CDR3 length: 16 amino acids. Here the CDR3 reads CASSLAPRQGAKTIYF. The CDR3 nucleotides read TGTGCCAGCAGCTTAGCCCCCCGACAGGGGGCGAAGACCATATATTTT.

This rearrangement joins TRBV29-1 to TRBJ2-3, with TRBD2 matching 8 bases. The J segment lost 1 base and the V segment lost 6 bases, leaving 3 bases of the junction unmatched. CDR3 size: 13 residues. Germline assignment: CDR1 SQVTM and CDR2 ANQGSEA. The DNA of the CDR3 is TGCAGCGTCGGAGCGGGAGGCACAGATACGCAGTATTTT. Its translation: CSVGAGGTDTQYF.